The 3 T cell receptor beta chains below all came from one sample that was sequenced in a study of Graves' ophthalmopathy and Graves' hyperthyroidism. Researchers took RNA transcripts and amplified TCR beta CDR3 regions from them. HTBI primers served in a first-round RT-PCR, which a second-round multiplex PCR followed. TCRdb independently ran MiXCR on the multiplex PCR reads; one entry per CDR3 protein. Of 680,000 or so distinct CDR3 sequences listed, around a fifth were seen once; the top ten hold more than 5.5%. The sample was peripheral blood. The receptors were sampled from a woman aged 18-29 years with stable Graves' hyperthyroidism. Some clones in this sample may be carry-over from other donors' samples.

V usage is TRBV7-3 and J usage is TRBJ1-2, with TRBD1 as a possible D gene (5 bases). Germline CDR1 reads SGHTA; CDR2 reads FQGTGA. The germline V and J ends were trimmed by 5 bases and 6 bases, with 13 bases remaining between them. The CDR3 totals 13 residues. The CDR3 protein is CASSALGTDGYTF. CDR3 in DNA: TGTGCCAGCAGCGCGCTAGGGACGGATGGCTACACCTTC. Filled out from reference TRBV7-3 and TRBJ1-2, the complete variable domain reads GAGVSQTPSNKVTEKGKYVELRCDPISGHTALYWYRQSLGQGPEFLIYFQGTGAADDSGLPNDRFFAVRPEGSVSTLKIQRTERGDSAVYLCASSALGTDGYTFGSGTRLTVV.

The sample holds many counts of this clonotype. The chain joins TRBV11-1 to TRBJ1-3, with no clear D. V lost 0 bases to trimming and J lost 0 bases, with 9 bases between them. The germline V gene encodes CDR1 SGHAT and CDR2 FQDESV (reference sequence). This CDR3 is built from 16 residues. The CDR3: CASSLAVRSSGNTIYF. The CDR3, as DNA: TGTGCCAGCAGCTTAGCTGTCAGAAGCTCTGGAAACACCATATATTTT.

The table lists this clonotype with many counts. The chain carries TRBV5-1 and TRBJ1-2; D call uncertain. CDR3 length: 15 residues. CDR1 and CDR2 (germline): SGHRS, YFSETQ. V was clipped by 0 bases and J by 6 bases, with 15 bases between them. This CDR3 reads CASSLVSGIENGYTF. CDR3 bases: TGCGCCAGCAGCTTGGTATCTGGGATTGAAAATGGCTACACCTTC.